This T cell receptor beta chain stems from a study of cytomegalovirus exposure and HLA in healthy donors. The overall study: Unique TCRs numbering approximately 81 million, obtained from HLA-typed donors, made up an early data release. Study outcomes and limitations: Later on, a genetic analysis was performed. It linked a missense variant in DCLRE1C with V- and J-gene trimming of TCR beta. Later work found that TCR association rates differed between HLA loci; DRB1 had the most and HLA-C the fewest.

Points on this clone: Its specificity is not known.

In germline, CDR1 is SEHNR, CDR2 FQNEAQ (reference sequence). This CDR3 has 11 residues. V dropped 5 bases and J dropped 11 bases, with 12 bases sitting between them. Vbeta (60) and Jbeta (13) primers were used in the PCR. In the authors' methods: Roughly 12 million of around 85 million unique TCR beta chains were shared, per a later count. Profiling relied on immunoSEQ multiplex PCR, and the TCRdb table lists in-frame clones only, not all of them. D and trimming come from the DNA, and the V and J calls and clone size come from that table. This sample yields about 47,000 clones, of which 72% are seen a single time; just under 6.5% belongs to the top ten.

The TCR comes from a man younger than 40 in good health and CMV-seronegative. The sequenced sample was PBMCs. This rearrangement joins TRBV7-9 to TRBJ1-2; D is perhaps TRBD1 (5 bases). This CDR3 reads CASSQQGGYTF. In DNA, the CDR3 is TGTGCCAGCAGCCAGCAGGGAGGTTACACCTTC.